The 19 T cell receptor beta chains below were found in one sample sequenced in a study of cytomegalovirus exposure and HLA in healthy donors. Use of 60 Vbeta and 13 Jbeta primers characterized the PCR. Some clones are missing from TCRdb's copy, which holds only in-frame ones; the method was immunoSEQ multiplex PCR. The sample includes about 120,000 clones, roughly 77% of them seen just once. Sequencing was carried out using PBMCs. The receptor source for this set is a man in his fifties in good health and CMV-seropositive.

The rearrangement joins TRBV5-1 to TRBJ2-2; TRBD2 agrees at 7 bases. CDR1 and CDR2 from the germline V gene are SGHRS and YFSETQ. J was trimmed by 3 bases and V by 8 bases; bases with no gene match: 4. CDR3 length: 13 residues. CDR3 amino acids: CASNSGYTGELFF. Written as DNA, the CDR3 is TGCGCCAGTAATAGCGGGTACACCGGGGAGCTGTTTTTT.

The chain links TRBV4-2 to TRBJ1-1, with D possibly matching TRBD1 (6 bases). Germline V lookup: CDR1 LGHNA, CDR2 YNFKEQ. Trimming removed 6 bases from V and 4 bases from J, with 21 bases in between. This CDR3 is 16 amino acids long. The CDR3 sequence is CASSSPRGRRSTEAFF. The CDR3 region has the DNA TGTGCCAGCAGTTCCCCCAGGGGACGGAGGAGCACTGAAGCTTTCTTT.

The CDR3 is CASRETSGRFNEQFF. The CDR3 nucleotides read TGTGCCAGCAGGGAAACTAGCGGGAGGTTCAATGAGCAGTTCTTC. This chain connects TRBV6-6 to TRBJ2-1; TRBD2 matches 12 bases. The germline V gene has CDR1 MNHNY and CDR2 SVGAGI (reference sequence). V gave up 6 bases and J gave up 6 bases; unmatched junction bases: 6. CDR3 length equals 15 residues.

V gene TRBV30 combines with J gene TRBJ2-7; TRBD1 is a possible D gene (6 bases). Germline V gene data show CDR1 as GTSNPN and CDR2 as SVGIG (reference sequence). The CDR3 has 14 residues. V lost 2 bases to trimming and J lost 0 bases, with 11 bases between them. CDR3: CAWSFGQPSYEQYF. The CDR3 region has the DNA TGTGCCTGGAGTTTCGGACAGCCCTCCTACGAGCAGTACTTC.

J is TRBJ1-5 and V is TRBV15; 9 positions agree with TRBD1. The CDR3 length is 19 residues. With V trimmed by 1 base and J by 0 bases, 10 bases remained unmatched. Germline CDR1 LNHNV, CDR2 YYDKDF (reference sequence). CDR3: CATSRVSGQGLYSNQPQHF. CDR3 coding DNA: TGTGCCACCAGCAGAGTTTCGGGACAGGGCTTATATAGCAATCAGCCCCAGCATTTT. The variable domain in full, with the rest retrieved from reference TRBV15 and TRBJ1-5, is DAMVIQNPRYQVTQFGKPVTLSCSQTLNHNVMYWYQQKSSQAPKLLFHYYDKDFNNEADTPDNFQSRRPNTSFCFLDIRSPGLGDTAMYLCATSRVSGQGLYSNQPQHFGDGTRLSIL.

The chain couples TRBV9 to TRBJ1-1; 7 bases are shared with TRBD1. The CDR3 runs 14 residues. CDR1 is SGDLS, CDR2 YYNGEE, per germline. Trimming at V came to 4 bases and at J to 1 base, leaving 4 bases not matched to a gene. CDR3 bases: TGTGCCAGCAGCCCTTGGACAGGGAACACTGAAGCTTTCTTT. Encoded protein: CASSPWTGNTEAFF.

The rearrangement links TRBV6-4 to TRBJ1-1; no firm D call. Trimming pared 0 bases from V and 6 bases from J, leaving 11 bases between. The CDR3 contains 14 residues. Germline CDR1 and CDR2: MRHNA and SNTAGT. In nucleotides, the CDR3 is TGTGCCAGCAGTGACTCGAGTCGAGGGTCTGAAGCTTTCTTT. Its protein is CASSDSSRGSEAFF.

This chain joins TRBV10-2 and TRBJ1-1; 9 nucleotides align to TRBD1. This CDR3 contains 15 residues. Losses at the gene ends were 3 bases for V and 0 bases for J; bases not matched to a gene: 2. Germline values: CDR1 WSHSY, CDR2 SAAADI. CDR3 residues: CASSDRTGVNTEAFF. CDR3 nucleotide sequence: TGCGCCAGCAGTGATCGGACAGGGGTGAACACTGAAGCTTTCTTT.

The genes are TRBV12-5 and TRBJ1-5; 10 nucleotides line up with TRBD1. The trim removed 3 bases at V and 7 bases at J, leaving 9 bases unmatched. Germline V CDR1 and CDR2: LGHNT, FRNRAP. The CDR3 consists of 16 residues. The CDR3 region is CASGLDTGTGEQPQHF. The CDR3 DNA reads as TGTGCTAGTGGTTTAGATACCGGGACAGGGGAGCAGCCCCAGCATTTT.

Written as DNA, the CDR3 is TGCGCCAGCAGCTTGGAGGGCGCCCGGAAGGCAGGGGGCTACACCTTC. This encodes CASSLEGARKAGGYTF. The chain uses TRBV5-1 and TRBJ1-2, with a tentative D call TRBD1 (5 bases). This CDR3 is built from 16 residues. Trimming pared 0 bases from V and 8 bases from J, leaving 20 bases between. In germline, CDR1 is SGHRS, CDR2 YFSETQ.

The chain combines TRBV30 with TRBJ2-5; no reliable D call. The DNA end lines up better with TRBJ2-7; the J call may be wrong. Germline V gene lookup returns CDR1 GTSNPN and CDR2 SVGIG (reference sequence). The CDR3 is 14 residues long. The CDR3 region is CAWSFSGFSYEQYF. The CDR3 DNA reads TGTGCCTGGAGTTTTTCAGGTTTTTCCTACGAGCAGTACTTC.

The V call is TRBV19, the J call TRBJ1-5; possibly TRBD1 for D (5 bases). The CDR3 is made up of 14 amino acids. Trimming stripped 5 bases from V and 3 bases from J, with 11 bases between. Germline CDR1 reads LNHDA; CDR2 reads SQIVND (reference sequence). This CDR3 reads CASSPRGNNQPQHF. DNA of the CDR3: TGTGCCAGTAGTCCCCGGGGGAACAATCAGCCCCAGCATTTT.

In this sample, this clone turned up a few times. The chain recombines TRBV5-4 with TRBJ1-3; D unclear. The CDR3 length is 16 residues. In germline, CDR1 is SGHNT, CDR2 YYREEE (reference sequence). V gave up 0 bases and J gave up 0 bases, with 10 bases separating them. Written as DNA, the CDR3 is TGTGCCAGCAGCTTGGCCGGGAAGGGCTCTGGAAACACCATATATTTT. As protein: CASSLAGKGSGNTIYF.

This chain links TRBV19 with TRBJ1-6; 9 nucleotides match TRBD1. The CDR3 length is 17 residues. CDR1 is LNHDA and CDR2 is SQIVND in the germline V gene (reference sequence). V dropped 4 bases and J dropped 6; count of bases not matched to a gene: 10. The CDR3 sequence is CASSNPTGGDVNSPLHF. CDR3 nucleotides: TGTGCCAGTAGTAACCCCACAGGGGGCGATGTTAATTCACCCCTCCACTTT.

This chain links TRBV5-1 with TRBJ2-2, with 15 bases matching TRBD2. Germline V lookup: CDR1 SGHRS, CDR2 YFSETQ. V shed 5 bases, J shed 1 base, and the junction held 9 bases outside the gene matches. The CDR3 has 19 amino acids. The CDR3 bases are TGCGCCAGCAGGAACTCGGGACTAGCGGGGGGCCAGAACACCGGGGAGCTGTTTTTT. Encoded protein: CASRNSGLAGGQNTGELFF.

This chain uses TRBV30 with TRBJ1-1, with 7 bases fitting TRBD1. Trimming took 7 bases from V and 4 from J; bases not matched to a gene: 15. The CDR3 length is 15 residues. Germline lookup yields CDR1 GTSNPN and CDR2 SVGIG (reference sequence). The CDR3 here is CAFPPIMTGRTEAFF. In DNA form, the CDR3 reads TGTGCCTTCCCACCGATCATGACAGGGCGCACTGAAGCTTTCTTT.

This clone was seen just once. The chain carries TRBV4-1 and TRBJ2-5; 12 bases are shared with TRBD2. This CDR3 spans 17 amino acids. The germline V gene has CDR1 MGHRA and CDR2 YSYEKL. V was clipped by 1 base and J by 5 bases; unmatched bases: 8. CDR3 loop: CASSQAASGGAWETQYF. In DNA, the CDR3 is TGCGCCAGCAGCCAAGCGGCTAGCGGGGGGGCGTGGGAGACCCAGTACTTC.

Regarding this clone: A read error may produce the germline difference seen at one junction end. This chain connects TRBV6-1 to TRBJ1-4; TRBD1 aligns across 9 bases. The CDR3 is made up of 15 amino acids. The germline CDR1 and CDR2 sequences are MNHNS and SASEGT. CDR3 sequence (DNA): TGTGTCAGCACTCCGCCGGGACAGGGAATTGAAAAACTGTTTTTT. Its protein is CVSTPPGQGIEKLFF.

The genes are TRBV5-1 and TRBJ2-5, with 9 bases fitting TRBD1. The J call could be wrong; TRBJ2-7 is a better fit for the DNA end. The germline gives CDR1 SGHRS, CDR2 YFSETQ. CDR3 size: 14 residues. DNA for the CDR3: TGCGCCAGCAGCTTGGGACAGGGGGAGAACGAGCAGTACTTC. It codes for CASSLGQGENEQYF.